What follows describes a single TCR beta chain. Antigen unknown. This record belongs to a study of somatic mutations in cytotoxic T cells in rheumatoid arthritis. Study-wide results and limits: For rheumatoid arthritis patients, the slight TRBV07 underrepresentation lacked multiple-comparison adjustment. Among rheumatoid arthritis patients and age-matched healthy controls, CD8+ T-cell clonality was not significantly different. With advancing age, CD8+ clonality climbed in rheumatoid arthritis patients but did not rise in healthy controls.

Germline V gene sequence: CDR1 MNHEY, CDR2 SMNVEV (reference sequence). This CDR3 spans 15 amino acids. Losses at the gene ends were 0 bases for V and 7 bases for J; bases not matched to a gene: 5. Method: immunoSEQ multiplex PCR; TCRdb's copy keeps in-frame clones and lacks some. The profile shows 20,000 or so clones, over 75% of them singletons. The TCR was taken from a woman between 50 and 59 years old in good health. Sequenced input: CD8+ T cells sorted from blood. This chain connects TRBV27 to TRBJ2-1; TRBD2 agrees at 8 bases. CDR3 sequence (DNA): TGTGCCAGCAGTTTATCAACTAGCGGACGGAATGAGCAGTTCTTC. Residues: CASSLSTSGRNEQFF.